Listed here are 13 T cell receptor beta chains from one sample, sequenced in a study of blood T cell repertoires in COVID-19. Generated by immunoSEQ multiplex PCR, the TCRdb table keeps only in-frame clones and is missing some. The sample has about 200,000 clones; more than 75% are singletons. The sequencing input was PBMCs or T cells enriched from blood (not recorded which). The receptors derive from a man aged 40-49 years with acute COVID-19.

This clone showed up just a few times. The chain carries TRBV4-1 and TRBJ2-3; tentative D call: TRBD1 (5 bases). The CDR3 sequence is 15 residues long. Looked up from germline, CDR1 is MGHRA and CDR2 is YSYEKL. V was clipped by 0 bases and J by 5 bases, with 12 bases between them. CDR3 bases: TGCGCCAGCAGCCAAGAGGGCAGGGTCAGAGATACGCAGTATTTT. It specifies CASSQEGRVRDTQYF.

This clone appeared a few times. In nucleotides, the CDR3 is TGTGCCAGCAGCGTACACGGGACTGGTGATTCACCCCTCCACTTT. It translates to CASSVHGTGDSPLHF. The V gene is TRBV9, the J gene TRBJ1-6; TRBD1 is a possible D gene (5 bases). The V end was cut by 1 base, the J end by 8 bases, with 13 bases between. The CDR3 is made up of 15 amino acids. Germline V gene data show CDR1 as SGDLS and CDR2 as YYNGEE.

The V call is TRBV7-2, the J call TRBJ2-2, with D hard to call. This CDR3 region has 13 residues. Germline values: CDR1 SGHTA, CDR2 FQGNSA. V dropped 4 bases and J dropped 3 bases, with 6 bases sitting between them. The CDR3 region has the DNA TGTGCCAGCAGCTGGGCGTACACCGGGGAGCTGTTTTTT. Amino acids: CASSWAYTGELFF.

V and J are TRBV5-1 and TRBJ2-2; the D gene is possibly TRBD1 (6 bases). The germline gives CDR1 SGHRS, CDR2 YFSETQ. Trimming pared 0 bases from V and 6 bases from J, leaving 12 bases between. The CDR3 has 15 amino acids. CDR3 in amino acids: CASSLGQGHPGELFF. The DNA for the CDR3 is TGCGCCAGCAGCTTGGGCCAGGGGCATCCCGGGGAGCTGTTTTTT.

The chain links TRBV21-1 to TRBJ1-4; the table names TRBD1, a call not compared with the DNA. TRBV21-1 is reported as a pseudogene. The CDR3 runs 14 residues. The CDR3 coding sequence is TGTGCCAGCAGCACATCAGGATACGATGAAAAACTGTTTTTT. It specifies CASSTSGYDEKLFF.

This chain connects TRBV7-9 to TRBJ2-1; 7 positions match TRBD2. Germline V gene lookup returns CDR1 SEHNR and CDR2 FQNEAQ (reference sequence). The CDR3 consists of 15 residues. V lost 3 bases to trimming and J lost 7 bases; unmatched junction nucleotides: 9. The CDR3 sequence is CASSFAAGSHNEQFF. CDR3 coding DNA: TGTGCCAGCAGCTTCGCAGCGGGAAGTCATAATGAGCAGTTCTTC.

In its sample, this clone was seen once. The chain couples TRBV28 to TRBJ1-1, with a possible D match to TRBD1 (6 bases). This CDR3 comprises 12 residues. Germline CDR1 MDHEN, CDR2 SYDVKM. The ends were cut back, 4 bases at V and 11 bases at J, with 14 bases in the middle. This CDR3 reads CASSSTGRWAFF. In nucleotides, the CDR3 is TGTGCCAGCAGTTCAACAGGGCGGTGGGCTTTCTTT. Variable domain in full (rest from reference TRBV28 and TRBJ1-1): DVKVTQSSRYLVKRTGEKVFLECVQDMDHENMFWYRQDPGLGLRLIYFSYDVKMKEKGDIPEGYSVSREKKERFSLILESASTNQTSMYLCASSSTGRWAFFGQGTRLTVV.

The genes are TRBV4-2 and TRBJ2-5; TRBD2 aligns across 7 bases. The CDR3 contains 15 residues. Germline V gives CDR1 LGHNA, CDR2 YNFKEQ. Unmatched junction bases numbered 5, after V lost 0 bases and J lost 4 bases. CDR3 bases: TGTGCCAGCAGCCAAGAGGCGGGAGTGGCAGAGACCCAGTACTTC. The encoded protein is CASSQEAGVAETQYF.

CDR3 sequence: CASSPPWGTGFTEQYF. As DNA, the CDR3 is TGTGCCAGCAGCCCCCCGTGGGGGACAGGGTTTACCGAGCAGTACTTC. The chain joins TRBV7-9 to TRBJ2-7; 9 bases agree with TRBD1. The germline CDR1 and CDR2 sequences are SEHNR and FQNEAQ (reference sequence). CDR3 size: 16 residues. Trimming took 5 bases from V and 6 from J; bases not matched to a gene: 14. The variable domain in full, with the rest retrieved from reference TRBV7-9 and TRBJ2-7, is DTGVSQNPRHKITKRGQNVTFRCDPISEHNRLYWYRQTLGQGPEFLTYFQNEAQLEKSRLLSDRFSAERPKGSFSTLEIQRTEQGDSAMYLCASSPPWGTGFTEQYFGPGTRLTVT.

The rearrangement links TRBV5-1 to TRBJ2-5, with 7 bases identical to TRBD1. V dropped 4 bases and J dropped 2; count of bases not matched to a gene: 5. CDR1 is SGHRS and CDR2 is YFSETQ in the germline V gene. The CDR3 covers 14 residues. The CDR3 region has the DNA TGCGCCAGCAGCCTGAGACAGGGTCAAGAGACCCAGTACTTC. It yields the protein CASSLRQGQETQYF.

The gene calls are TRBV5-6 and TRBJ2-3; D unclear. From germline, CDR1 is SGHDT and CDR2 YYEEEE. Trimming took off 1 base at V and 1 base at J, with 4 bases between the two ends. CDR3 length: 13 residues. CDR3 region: CASSLPGTDTQYF. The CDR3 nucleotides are TGTGCCAGCAGCTTGCCAGGCACAGATACGCAGTATTTT.

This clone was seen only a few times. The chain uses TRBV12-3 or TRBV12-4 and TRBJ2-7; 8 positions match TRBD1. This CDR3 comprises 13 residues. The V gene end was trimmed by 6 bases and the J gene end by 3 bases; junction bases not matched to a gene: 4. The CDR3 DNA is TGTGCCAGCAGCCAGGACAGGGACTACGAGCAGTACTTC. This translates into CASSQDRDYEQYF.

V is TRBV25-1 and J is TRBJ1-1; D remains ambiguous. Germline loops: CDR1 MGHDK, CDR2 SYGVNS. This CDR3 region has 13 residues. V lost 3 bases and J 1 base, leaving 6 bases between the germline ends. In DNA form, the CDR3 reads TGTGCCAGCAGTGACCTCAGGAACACTGAAGCTTTCTTT. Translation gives CASSDLRNTEAFF. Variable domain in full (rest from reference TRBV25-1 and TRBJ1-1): EADIYQTPRYLVIGTGKKITLECSQTMGHDKMYWYQQDPGMELHLIHYSYGVNSTEKGDLSSESTVSRIRTEHFPLTLESARPSHTSQYLCASSDLRNTEAFFGQGTRLTVV.